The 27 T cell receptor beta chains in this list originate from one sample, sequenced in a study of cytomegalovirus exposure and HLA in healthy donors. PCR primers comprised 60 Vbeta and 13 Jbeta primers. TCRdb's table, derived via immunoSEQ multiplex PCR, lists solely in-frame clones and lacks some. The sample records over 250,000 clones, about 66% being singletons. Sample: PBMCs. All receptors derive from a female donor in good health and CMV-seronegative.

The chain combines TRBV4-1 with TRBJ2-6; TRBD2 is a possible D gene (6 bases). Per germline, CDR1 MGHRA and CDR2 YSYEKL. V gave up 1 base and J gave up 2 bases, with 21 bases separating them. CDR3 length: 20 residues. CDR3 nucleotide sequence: TGCGCCAGCAGCCAAGTTGGGCGGGGCCGGGATTCTCCTGGGGCCAACGTCCTGACTTTC. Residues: CASSQVGRGRDSPGANVLTF.

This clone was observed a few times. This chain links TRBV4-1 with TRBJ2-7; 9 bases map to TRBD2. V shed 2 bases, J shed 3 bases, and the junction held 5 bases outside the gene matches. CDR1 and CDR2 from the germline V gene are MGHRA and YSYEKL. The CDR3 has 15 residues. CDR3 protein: CASSQQGLAVYEQYF. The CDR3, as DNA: TGCGCCAGCAGCCAACAGGGACTAGCCGTCTACGAGCAGTACTTC.

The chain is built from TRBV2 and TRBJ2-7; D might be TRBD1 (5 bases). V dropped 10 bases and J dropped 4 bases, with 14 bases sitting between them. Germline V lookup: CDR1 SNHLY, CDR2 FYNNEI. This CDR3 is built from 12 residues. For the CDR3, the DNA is TGTGCCACCGGCAGGGCGCCGTACGAGCAGTACTTC. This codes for CATGRAPYEQYF.

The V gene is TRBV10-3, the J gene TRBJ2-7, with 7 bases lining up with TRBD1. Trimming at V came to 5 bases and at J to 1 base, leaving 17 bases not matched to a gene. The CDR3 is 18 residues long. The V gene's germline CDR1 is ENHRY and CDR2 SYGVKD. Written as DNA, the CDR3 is TGTGCCATCAGTTCGTACGATGAACAGGGGATGTTTTCCTACGAGCAGTACTTC. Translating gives CAISSYDEQGMFSYEQYF.

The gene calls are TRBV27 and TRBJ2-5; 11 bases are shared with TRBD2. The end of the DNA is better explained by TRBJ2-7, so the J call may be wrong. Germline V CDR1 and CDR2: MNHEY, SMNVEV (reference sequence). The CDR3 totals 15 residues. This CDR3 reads CASSYSSGRTHEQYF. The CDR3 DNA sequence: TGTGCCAGCAGTTATTCTAGCGGGAGGACCCACGAGCAGTACTTC.

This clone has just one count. The CDR3 region is CASSGREGSGNTIYF. The CDR3 bases are TGTGCCAGCAGCGGGCGAGAGGGCTCTGGAAACACCATATATTTT. The V call is TRBV5-6, the J call TRBJ1-3; D unclear. V lost 4 bases, J lost 0 bases, and 11 bases lay in between. CDR3 length equals 15 residues. Looked up from germline, CDR1 is SGHDT and CDR2 is YYEEEE.

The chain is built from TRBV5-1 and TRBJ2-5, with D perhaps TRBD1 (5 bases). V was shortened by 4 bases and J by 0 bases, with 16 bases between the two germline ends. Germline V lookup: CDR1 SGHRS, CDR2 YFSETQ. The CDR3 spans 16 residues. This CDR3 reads CASSNKGRDYQETQYF. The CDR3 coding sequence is TGCGCCAGCAGCAATAAGGGGCGCGATTACCAAGAGACCCAGTACTTC.

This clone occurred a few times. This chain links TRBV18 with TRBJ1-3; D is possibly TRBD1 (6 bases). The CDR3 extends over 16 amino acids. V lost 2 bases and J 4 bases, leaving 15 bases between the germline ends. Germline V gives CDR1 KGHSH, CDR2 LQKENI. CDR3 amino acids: CASSPSSGAGGNTIYF. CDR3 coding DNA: TGTGCCAGCTCACCATCTTCAGGGGCAGGAGGAAACACCATATATTTT.

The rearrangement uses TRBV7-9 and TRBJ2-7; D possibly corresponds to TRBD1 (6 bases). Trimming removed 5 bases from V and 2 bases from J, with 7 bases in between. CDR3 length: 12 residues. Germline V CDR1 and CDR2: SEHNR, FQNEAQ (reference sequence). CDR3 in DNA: TGTGCCAGCAGCGGACAGACCTACGAGCAGTACTTC. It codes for CASSGQTYEQYF.

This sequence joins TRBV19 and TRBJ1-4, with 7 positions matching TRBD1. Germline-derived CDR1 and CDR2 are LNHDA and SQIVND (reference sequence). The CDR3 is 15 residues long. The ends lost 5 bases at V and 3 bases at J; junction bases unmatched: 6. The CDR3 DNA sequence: TGTGCCAGTAGTCAAGGACAGGTGTCTAATGAAAAACTGTTTTTT. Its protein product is CASSQGQVSNEKLFF.

The CDR3 loop is CASSYDRLAGSGANVLTF. The CDR3 DNA reads TGTGCCAGCAGTTACGATAGACTAGCGGGCTCTGGGGCCAACGTCCTGACTTTC. V and J are TRBV27 and TRBJ2-6; 10 bases map to TRBD2. The CDR3 runs 18 residues. Unmatched junction bases numbered 6, after V lost 4 bases and J lost 0 bases. CDR1 MNHEY and CDR2 SMNVEV come from the germline V gene (reference sequence).

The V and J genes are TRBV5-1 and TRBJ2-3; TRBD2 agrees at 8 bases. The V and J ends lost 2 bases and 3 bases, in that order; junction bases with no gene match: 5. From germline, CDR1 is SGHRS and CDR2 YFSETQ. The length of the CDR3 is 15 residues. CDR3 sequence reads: CASSFGLAPTDTQYF. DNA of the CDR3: TGCGCCAGCAGCTTCGGACTAGCCCCGACAGATACGCAGTATTTT.

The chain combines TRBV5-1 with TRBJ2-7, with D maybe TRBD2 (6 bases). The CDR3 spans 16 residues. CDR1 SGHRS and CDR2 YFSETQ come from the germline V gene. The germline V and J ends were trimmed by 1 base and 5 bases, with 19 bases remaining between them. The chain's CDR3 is CASSLFSVGGPHEQYF. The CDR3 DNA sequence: TGCGCCAGCAGCTTGTTCTCAGTGGGAGGACCCCACGAGCAGTACTTC.

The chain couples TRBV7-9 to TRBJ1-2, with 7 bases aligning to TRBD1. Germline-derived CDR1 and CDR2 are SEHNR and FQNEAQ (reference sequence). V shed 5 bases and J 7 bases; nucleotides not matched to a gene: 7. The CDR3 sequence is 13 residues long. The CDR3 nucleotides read TGTGCCAGCAGCCCCTTTGGACAGGCTGGCTACACCTTC. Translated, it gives CASSPFGQAGYTF.

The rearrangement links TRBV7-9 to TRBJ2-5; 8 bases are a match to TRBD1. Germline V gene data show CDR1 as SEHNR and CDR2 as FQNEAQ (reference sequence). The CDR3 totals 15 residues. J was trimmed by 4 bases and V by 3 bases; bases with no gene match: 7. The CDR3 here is CASSFHQGAGETQYF. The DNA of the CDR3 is TGTGCCAGCAGCTTCCACCAGGGGGCTGGAGAGACCCAGTACTTC.

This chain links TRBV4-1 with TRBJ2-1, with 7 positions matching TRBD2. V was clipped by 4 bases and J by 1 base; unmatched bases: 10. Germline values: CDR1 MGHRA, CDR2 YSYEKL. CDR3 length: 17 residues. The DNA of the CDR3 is TGCGCCAGCAGCCTGACTAGCCAGAGAGATTCCTACAATGAGCAGTTCTTC. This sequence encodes CASSLTSQRDSYNEQFF.

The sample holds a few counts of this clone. Here the CDR3 DNA reads TGTGCCAGCAGCCCTCAGAAGATGAACACTGAAGCTTTCTTT. Encoded protein: CASSPQKMNTEAFF. J is TRBJ1-1 and V is TRBV7-9, with unresolved D. Germline V gives CDR1 SEHNR, CDR2 FQNEAQ (reference sequence). The V end was cut by 5 bases, the J end by 0 bases, with 10 bases between. CDR3 length equals 14 residues.

The DNA for the CDR3 is TGTGCCAGCAGTGTTCGGCGGAGCTCCTACGAGCAGTACTTC. Protein: CASSVRRSSYEQYF. The chain employs TRBV6-4 and TRBJ2-7, with no clear D. Trimming pared 4 bases from V and 0 bases from J, leaving 10 bases between. In germline, CDR1 is MRHNA, CDR2 SNTAGT. The CDR3 has 14 residues.

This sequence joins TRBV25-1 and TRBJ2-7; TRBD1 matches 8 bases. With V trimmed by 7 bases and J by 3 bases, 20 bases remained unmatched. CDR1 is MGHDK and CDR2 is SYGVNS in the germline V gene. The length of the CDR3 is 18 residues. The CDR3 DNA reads TGTGCCAGCATTAACGACAGGGGCGGAGGTGGGAGAGGCTACGAGCAGTACTTC. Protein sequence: CASINDRGGGGRGYEQYF.

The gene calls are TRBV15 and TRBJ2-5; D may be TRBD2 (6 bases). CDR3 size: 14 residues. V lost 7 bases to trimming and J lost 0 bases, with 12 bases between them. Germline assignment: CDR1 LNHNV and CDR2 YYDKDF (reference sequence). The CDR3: CATKPGLDQETQYF. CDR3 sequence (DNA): TGTGCCACCAAACCGGGACTCGACCAAGAGACCCAGTACTTC.

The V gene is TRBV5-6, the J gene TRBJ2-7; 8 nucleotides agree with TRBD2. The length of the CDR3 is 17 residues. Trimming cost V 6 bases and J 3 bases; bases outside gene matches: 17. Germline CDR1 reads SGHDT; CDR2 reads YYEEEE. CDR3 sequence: CASTPRGLAYNNYEQYF. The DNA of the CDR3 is TGTGCCAGCACGCCCCGTGGACTAGCTTACAACAACTACGAGCAGTACTTC.

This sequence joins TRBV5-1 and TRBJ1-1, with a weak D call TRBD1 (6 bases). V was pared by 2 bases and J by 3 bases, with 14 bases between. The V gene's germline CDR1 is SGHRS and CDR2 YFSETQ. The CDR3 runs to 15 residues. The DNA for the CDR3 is TGCGCCAGCAGCTTACCCAGGGGCAATTACACTGAAGCTTTCTTT. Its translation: CASSLPRGNYTEAFF.

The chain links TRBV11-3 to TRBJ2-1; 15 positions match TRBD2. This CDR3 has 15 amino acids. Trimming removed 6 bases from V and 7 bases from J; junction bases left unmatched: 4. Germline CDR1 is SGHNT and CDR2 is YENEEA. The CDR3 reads CASSLGTSGRNEQFF. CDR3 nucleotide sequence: TGTGCCAGCAGTCTCGGGACTAGCGGGAGGAATGAGCAGTTCTTC.

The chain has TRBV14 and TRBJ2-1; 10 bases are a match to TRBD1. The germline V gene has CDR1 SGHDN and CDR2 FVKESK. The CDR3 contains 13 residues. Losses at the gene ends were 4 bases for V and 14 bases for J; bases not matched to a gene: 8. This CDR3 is CASSLNGQGGEFF. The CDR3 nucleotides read TGTGCCAGCAGCCTAAACGGACAGGGGGGGGAGTTCTTC.

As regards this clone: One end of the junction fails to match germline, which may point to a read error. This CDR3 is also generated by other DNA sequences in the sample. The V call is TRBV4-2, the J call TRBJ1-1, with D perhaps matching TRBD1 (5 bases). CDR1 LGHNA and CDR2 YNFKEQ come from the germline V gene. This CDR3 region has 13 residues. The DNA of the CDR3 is TGTGCCAGCAGCCGATCAGACAGCACTGAGGCTTTCTTT. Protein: CASSRSDSTEAFF.

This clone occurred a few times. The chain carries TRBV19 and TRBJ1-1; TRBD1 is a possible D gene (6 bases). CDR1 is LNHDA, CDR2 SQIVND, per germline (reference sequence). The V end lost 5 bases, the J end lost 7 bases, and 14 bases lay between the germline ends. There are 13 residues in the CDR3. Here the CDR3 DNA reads TGTGCCAGTAGTCCGACAGGATTCCTTGAAGCTTTCTTT. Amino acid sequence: CASSPTGFLEAFF.

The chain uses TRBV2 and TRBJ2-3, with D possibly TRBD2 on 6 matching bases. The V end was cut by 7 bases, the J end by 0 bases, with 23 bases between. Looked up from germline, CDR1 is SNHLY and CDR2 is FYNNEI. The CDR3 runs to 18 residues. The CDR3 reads CASTKTAGLRTSTDTQYF. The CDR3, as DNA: TGTGCCAGCACGAAAACTGCGGGACTCCGAACTAGCACAGATACGCAGTATTTT.